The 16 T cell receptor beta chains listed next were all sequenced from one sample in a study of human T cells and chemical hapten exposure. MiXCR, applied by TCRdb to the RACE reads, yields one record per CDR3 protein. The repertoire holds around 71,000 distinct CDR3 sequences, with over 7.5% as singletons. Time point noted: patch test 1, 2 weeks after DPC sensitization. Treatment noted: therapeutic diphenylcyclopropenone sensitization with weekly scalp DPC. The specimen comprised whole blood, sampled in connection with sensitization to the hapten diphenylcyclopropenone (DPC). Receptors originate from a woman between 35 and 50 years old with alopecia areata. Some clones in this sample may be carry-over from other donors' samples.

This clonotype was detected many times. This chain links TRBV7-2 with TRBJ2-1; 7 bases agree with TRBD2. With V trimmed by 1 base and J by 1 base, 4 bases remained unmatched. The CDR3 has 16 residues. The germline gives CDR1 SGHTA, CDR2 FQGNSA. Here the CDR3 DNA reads TGTGCCAGCAGCTTAGTGGGGGGGTTATCCTACAATGAGCAGTTCTTC. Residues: CASSLVGGLSYNEQFF. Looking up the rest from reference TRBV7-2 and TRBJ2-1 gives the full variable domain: GAGVSQSPSNKVTEKGKDVELRCDPISGHTALYWYRQSLGQGLEFLIYFQGNSAPDKSGLPSDRFSAERTGGSVSTLTIQRTQQEDSAVYLCASSLVGGLSYNEQFFGPGTRLTVL.

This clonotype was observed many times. CDR3 in DNA: TGCGCCAGCAGCTTTTCGACTAGCGGGAACAATGAGCAGTTCTTC. Its protein product is CASSFSTSGNNEQFF. The chain links TRBV5-1 to TRBJ2-1; 11 bases agree with TRBD2. V lost 2 bases and J lost 5; bases outside the gene matches: 3. The CDR3 loop spans 15 amino acids. In germline, CDR1 is SGHRS, CDR2 YFSETQ.

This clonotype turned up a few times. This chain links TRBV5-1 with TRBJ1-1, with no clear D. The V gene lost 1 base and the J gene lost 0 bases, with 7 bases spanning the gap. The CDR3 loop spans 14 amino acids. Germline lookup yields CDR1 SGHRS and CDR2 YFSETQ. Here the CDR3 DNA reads TGCGCCAGCAGCTTGAATGATATGAACACTGAAGCTTTCTTT. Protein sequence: CASSLNDMNTEAFF.

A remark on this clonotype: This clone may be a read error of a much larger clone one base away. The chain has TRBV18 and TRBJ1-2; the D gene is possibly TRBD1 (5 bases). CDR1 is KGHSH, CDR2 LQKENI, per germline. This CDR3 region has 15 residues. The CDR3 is CASSQRQKEDYGYNF. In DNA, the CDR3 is TGTGCCAGCTCACAGCGACAGAAAGAAGACTATGGCTACAACTTC.

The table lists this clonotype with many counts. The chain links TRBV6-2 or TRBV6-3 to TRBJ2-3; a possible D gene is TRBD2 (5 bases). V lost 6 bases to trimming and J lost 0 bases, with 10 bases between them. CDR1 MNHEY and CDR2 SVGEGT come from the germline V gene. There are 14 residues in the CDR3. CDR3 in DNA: TGTGCCAGCAGCCCGTCGGGAAGCACAGATACGCAGTATTTT. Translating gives CASSPSGSTDTQYF.

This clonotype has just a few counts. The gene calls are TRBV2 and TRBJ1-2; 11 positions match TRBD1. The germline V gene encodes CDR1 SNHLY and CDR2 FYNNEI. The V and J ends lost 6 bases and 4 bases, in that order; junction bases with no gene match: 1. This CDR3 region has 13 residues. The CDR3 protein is CASSGTGGYGYTF. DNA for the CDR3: TGTGCCAGCAGCGGGACAGGGGGCTATGGCTACACCTTC.

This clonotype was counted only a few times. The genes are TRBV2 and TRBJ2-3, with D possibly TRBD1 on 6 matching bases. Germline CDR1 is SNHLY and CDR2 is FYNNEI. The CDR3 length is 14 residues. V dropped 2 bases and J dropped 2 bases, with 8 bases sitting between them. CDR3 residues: CASSESGDTDTQYF. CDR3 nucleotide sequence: TGTGCCAGCAGTGAATCAGGGGACACAGATACGCAGTATTTT. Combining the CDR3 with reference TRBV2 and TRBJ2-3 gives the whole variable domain EPEVTQTPSHQVTQMGQEVILRCVPISNHLYFYWYRQILGQKVEFLVSFYNNEISEKSEIFDDQFSVERPDGSNFTLKIRSTKLEDSAMYFCASSESGDTDTQYFGPGTRLTVL.

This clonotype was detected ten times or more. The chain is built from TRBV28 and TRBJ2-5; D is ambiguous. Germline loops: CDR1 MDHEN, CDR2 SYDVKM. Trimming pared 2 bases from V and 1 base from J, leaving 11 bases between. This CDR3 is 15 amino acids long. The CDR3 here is CASSLRRTIQETQYF. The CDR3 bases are TGTGCCAGCAGTTTACGGCGGACCATCCAAGAGACCCAGTACTTC. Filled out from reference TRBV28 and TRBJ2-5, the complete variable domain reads DVKVTQSSRYLVKRTGEKVFLECVQDMDHENMFWYRQDPGLGLRLIYFSYDVKMKEKGDIPEGYSVSREKKERFSLILESASTNQTSMYLCASSLRRTIQETQYFGPGTRLLVL.

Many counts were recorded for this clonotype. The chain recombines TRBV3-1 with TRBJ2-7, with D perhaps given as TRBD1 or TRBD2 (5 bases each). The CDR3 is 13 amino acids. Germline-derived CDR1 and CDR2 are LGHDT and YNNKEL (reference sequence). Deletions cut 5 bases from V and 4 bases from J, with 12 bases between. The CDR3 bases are TGTGCCAGCAGCTCACGAGGGGTATACGAGCAGTACTTC. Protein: CASSSRGVYEQYF.

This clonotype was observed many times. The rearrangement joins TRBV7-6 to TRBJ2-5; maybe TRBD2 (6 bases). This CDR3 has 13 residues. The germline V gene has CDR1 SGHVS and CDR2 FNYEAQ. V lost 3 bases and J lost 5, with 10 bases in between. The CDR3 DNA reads TGTGCCAGCAGCTTCGCCCGGGGGGAGACCCAGTACTTC. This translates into CASSFARGETQYF.

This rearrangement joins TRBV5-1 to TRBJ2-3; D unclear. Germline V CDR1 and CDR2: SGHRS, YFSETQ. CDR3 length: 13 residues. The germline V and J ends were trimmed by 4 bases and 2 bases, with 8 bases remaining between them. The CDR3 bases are TGCGCCAGCAGCAACCCCTCCACAGATACGCAGTATTTT. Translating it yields CASSNPSTDTQYF.

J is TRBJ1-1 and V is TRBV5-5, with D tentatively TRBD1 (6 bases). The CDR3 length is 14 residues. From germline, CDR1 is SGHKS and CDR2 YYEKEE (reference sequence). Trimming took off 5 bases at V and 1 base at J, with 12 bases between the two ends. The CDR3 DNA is TGTGCCAGCAGTTGGGACACAACGAACACTGAAGCTTTCTTT. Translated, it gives CASSWDTTNTEAFF.

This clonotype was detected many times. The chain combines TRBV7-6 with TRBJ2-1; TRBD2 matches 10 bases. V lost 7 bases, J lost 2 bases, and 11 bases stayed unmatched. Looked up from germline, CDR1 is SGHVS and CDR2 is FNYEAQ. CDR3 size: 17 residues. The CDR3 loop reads CASKPSAGLAPYNEQFF. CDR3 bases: TGTGCCAGCAAACCCTCCGCGGGACTAGCGCCCTACAATGAGCAGTTCTTC.

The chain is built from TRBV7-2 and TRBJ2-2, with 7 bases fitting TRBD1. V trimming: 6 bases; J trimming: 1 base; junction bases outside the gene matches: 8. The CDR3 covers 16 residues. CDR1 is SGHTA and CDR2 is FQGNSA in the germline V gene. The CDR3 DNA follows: TGTGCCAGCAGACCGACAGGGTTGGTGAACACCGGGGAGCTGTTTTTT. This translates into CASRPTGLVNTGELFF.

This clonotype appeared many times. The CDR3 loop is CASKPGHGNSPLHF. DNA of the CDR3: TGTGCCAGCAAACCGGGACATGGTAATTCACCCCTCCACTTT. V gene TRBV12-3 or TRBV12-4 combines with J gene TRBJ1-6; TRBD1 might be the D (6 bases). The CDR3 runs to 14 residues. Trimming pared 7 bases from V and 6 bases from J, leaving 13 bases between.

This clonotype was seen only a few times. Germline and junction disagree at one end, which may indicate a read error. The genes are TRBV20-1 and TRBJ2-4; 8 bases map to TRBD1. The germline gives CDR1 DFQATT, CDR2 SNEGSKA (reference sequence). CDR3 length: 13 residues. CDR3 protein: CSATRTGPNIQYF. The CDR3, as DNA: TGTAGTGCTACCCGGACAGGGCCAAACATTCAGTACTTC.